This TCR beta chain came from a study of blood T cell repertoires in COVID-19. Some clones are missing from TCRdb's copy, which holds only in-frame ones; the method was immunoSEQ multiplex PCR. This repertoire shows 150,000 to 200,000 clones, roughly 82% found once; its top ten account for about 5.5%. The CDR3 runs 13 residues. Germline V lookup: CDR1 LNHDA, CDR2 SQIVND (reference sequence). V lost 5 bases and J 1 base, leaving 8 bases between the germline ends. The rearrangement uses TRBV19 and TRBJ1-2; no clear D. Specimen: PBMCs or T cells enriched from blood (not recorded which). The receptor's source is a woman between 55 and 75 years old with acute COVID-19. CDR3 DNA: TGTGCCAGTAGTTCCCGGTATAACTATGGCTACACCTTC. It codes for CASSSRYNYGYTF.